The rows below give T cell receptor beta chains drawn from one sample of a study of blood T cells in healthy people across ages. TCRdb re-analysed the 5' RACE reads in MiXCR, keeping a single row per CDR3 protein. The repertoire holds about 1 million distinct CDR3 sequences, with over 35% as singletons. Sequenced sample: blood. Receptor source: a woman between 55 and 75 years old in good health. CDR3s leave out the opening cysteine and the closing phenylalanine or tryptophan.

>TRBJ2-3|TRBV15
ATSRDRQGITDTQY
>TRBJ2-7|TRBV28
ASSVLKGESYEQY
>TRBJ1-1|TRBV9
ASSPWTENTGAF
>TRBJ2-1|TRBV10-3
AISDTIGALYNEQF
>TRBJ1-2|TRBV30
AWRLSRAGYT
>TRBJ2-1|TRBV5-1
ASSLLERALSSYNEQF
>TRBJ2-7|TRBV9
AGSVSLGEQY
>TRBJ2-1|TRBV14
ASSPVAGVLYNEQF
>TRBJ1-6|TRBV14
ASSQEAKSSPLH
>TRBJ1-2|TRBV12-3/TRBV12-4
ASRRTGNDGYT
>.|TRBV7-9
ASSIGTSGSGETQY
>TRBJ2-7|TRBV7-8
ASSLIGGSGYEQY
>TRBJ2-4|TRBV7-2
ASSSTAGMAKNIQY
>TRBJ2-1|TRBV29-1
SVGLAQNEQF
>TRBJ2-4|TRBV11-2
ASSRLSGRASGQY
>TRBJ2-7|TRBV20-1
SARTPGTGAYEQY
>TRBJ2-1|TRBV19
ASSSGHYNEQF
>TRBJ2-3|TRBV4-1
ASSRPGPKISTDTQY
>TRBJ1-1|TRBV12-3/TRBV12-4
ASSFSVNTEAF
>TRBJ2-7|TRBV5-1
ASSWTASNALSYEQY
>TRBJ2-3|TRBV7-2
ASNRGWQVTDTQY
>TRBJ2-3|TRBV10-3
AIRDRAHGADTKY
>TRBJ2-7|TRBV12-3/TRBV12-4
ASSSLGTISYEQY
>TRBJ2-7|TRBV25-1
ASSEWRGTSGYEQY
>TRBJ2-1|TRBV11-1
ASSLTPLQGPSYNEQF
>TRBJ2-3|TRBV5-5
ASSLGQVVITDTQY
>TRBJ2-1|TRBV24-1
ATSDSKDVVNEQF
>TRBJ2-7|TRBV7-3
ASSLRSGGAYEQY
>TRBJ2-1|TRBV29-1
SVEGLAEIRDHNEQF
>TRBJ2-1|TRBV29-1
SGGTGSYNEQF
>TRBJ1-2|TRBV6-6
ASTYGDSIYGYT
>TRBJ2-5|TRBV29-1
SVGQGDRETQY
>TRBJ2-3|TRBV11-2
ASSSGRWAGGPASTQY
>TRBJ2-7|TRBV12-3/TRBV12-4
AIGLAGPYEQY
>TRBJ2-3|TRBV11-2
ASRPAGPTDTQY
>TRBJ2-7|TRBV4-1
ASSQASTGVYEQY